Listed here is a single T cell receptor (beta chain). This entry belongs to a study of early T cells in non-severe SARS-CoV-2 infection. TCRdb re-analysed the 5' RACE reads in MiXCR, keeping a single row per CDR3 protein. Among about 83,000 distinct CDR3 sequences listed, 10% were seen once. CDR1 SGHNT and CDR2 YENEEA come from the germline V gene. This CDR3 region has 15 residues. The V gene lost 0 bases and the J gene lost 0 bases, with 8 bases spanning the gap. The input for sequencing was whole blood, taken at baseline. The chain employs TRBV11-3 and TRBJ2-5, with D possibly matching TRBD2 (6 bases). The TCR originated in an adult who was a healthcare worker with PCR-confirmed SARS-CoV-2 infection or an uninfected control (not recorded which). Here the CDR3 reads CASSLEAGNQETQYF. CDR3 in DNA: TGTGCCAGCAGCTTAGAGGCGGGAAACCAAGAGACCCAGTACTTC.